This TCR beta chain derives from a study of T cell responses to AZD1222 COVID-19 vaccine. Findings and caveats of the study: Without day 14 samples, only post-peak T cell repertoires were studied. The donor group comprised mostly white British people and more females; the analysis possibly underestimated clonal diversity.

CDR1 and CDR2 (germline): LGHDT, YNNKEL (reference sequence). The CDR3 length is 15 residues. The V and J ends lost 4 bases and 2 bases respectively, with 14 bases between them. Notes on this clone: As yet, its antigen is unknown.

Libraries were prepared by immunoSEQ multiplex PCR; TCRdb keeps only in-frame clonotypes and omits some of them. Of 95,000 to 110,000 clones listed, around 91% are singletons. Source: peripheral blood, taken on day 0 of AZD1222 vaccination. The source is an adult in good health. The chain carries TRBV3-1 (or the pseudogene TRBV3-2) and TRBJ1-2; a possible D gene is TRBD1 (6 bases). In nucleotides, the CDR3 is TGTGCCAGCAGCCGCCGGTTGGGGGGCAACTATGGCTACACCTTC. Translated: CASSRRLGGNYGYTF.